Below, 32 T cell receptor beta chains from the same sample are listed, as sequenced in a study of T cell responses to AZD1222 COVID-19 vaccine. Using immunoSEQ multiplex PCR, the repertoire was profiled, and TCRdb retains in-frame clones only, with some absent. This table has 85,000 or so clones, 75% to 95% appearing once. Sequenced material: peripheral blood, taken 28 days after the second AZD1222 dose. These receptors originate from an adult who received the AZD1222 COVID-19 vaccine.

This rearrangement joins TRBV6-5 to TRBJ1-6, with a possible D match to TRBD1 (5 bases). The CDR3 sequence is 15 residues long. Germline CDR1 reads MNHEY; CDR2 reads SVGAGI. V lost 0 bases and J 7 bases, leaving 10 bases between the germline ends. The DNA of the CDR3 is TGTGCCAGCAGTTACTCGAGGTACAGGAATTCACCCCTCCACTTT. It encodes CASSYSRYRNSPLHF.

The chain couples TRBV4-2 to TRBJ1-4; the D is unclear. V was clipped by 1 base and J by 4 bases, with 10 bases between them. The germline gives CDR1 LGHNA, CDR2 YNFKEQ. This CDR3 has 15 amino acids. This chain's CDR3 is CASSQASGINEKLFF. As DNA, the CDR3 is TGTGCCAGCAGCCAAGCGTCCGGAATTAATGAAAAACTGTTTTTT.

This clone has just one count. The V gene is TRBV9, the J gene TRBJ1-3; D is ambiguous. Germline-derived CDR1 and CDR2 are SGDLS and YYNGEE. The CDR3 is made up of 13 amino acids. V dropped 0 bases and J dropped 8 bases, with 9 bases sitting between them. CDR3 protein: CASSVGVGDTIYF. CDR3 sequence (DNA): TGTGCCAGCAGCGTAGGTGTTGGGGACACCATATATTTT.

The chain combines TRBV27 with TRBJ1-5; 8 bases map to TRBD1. The V gene's germline CDR1 is MNHEY and CDR2 SMNVEV (reference sequence). The CDR3 is made up of 15 amino acids. The V gene end was trimmed by 7 bases and the J gene end by 4 bases; junction bases not matched to a gene: 9. For the CDR3, the DNA is TGTGCCAGCAACGTAAGGACAGGGTGGAATCAGCCCCAGCATTTT. Its protein product is CASNVRTGWNQPQHF.

This chain joins TRBV5-1 and TRBJ2-7; 9 bases match TRBD1. From germline, CDR1 is SGHRS and CDR2 YFSETQ. With V trimmed by 4 bases and J by 4 bases, 6 bases remained unmatched. The CDR3 length is 14 residues. The CDR3 protein is CASSAGQGLYEQYF. CDR3 bases: TGCGCCAGCAGCGCGGGACAGGGTCTTTACGAGCAGTACTTC.

This clone was observed a single time. In DNA, the CDR3 is TGCGCCAGCAGCCAAGATCGGGGCTTTTACGAGCAGTACTTC. Translating gives CASSQDRGFYEQYF. This rearrangement joins TRBV4-1 to TRBJ2-7; tentatively, D is TRBD1 or TRBD2 (5 bases each). V lost 0 bases, J lost 4 bases, and 10 bases lay in between. This CDR3 spans 14 amino acids. The V gene's germline CDR1 is MGHRA and CDR2 YSYEKL.

There are a few counts of this clone. DNA of the CDR3: TGTGCCAGCAGCTCCTCGAGGAGCTCCTATAATTCACCCCTCCACTTT. This gives the protein CASSSSRSSYNSPLHF. The chain couples TRBV5-4 to TRBJ1-6; D is unclear. CDR1 is SGHNT and CDR2 is YYREEE in the germline V gene (reference sequence). CDR3 length equals 16 residues. V was pared by 3 bases and J by 0 bases, with 10 bases between.

The chain uses TRBV7-9 and TRBJ1-6; D not resolved. Per the germline V gene, CDR1 is SEHNR and CDR2 is FQNEAQ (reference sequence). Trimming removed 5 bases at V and 16 bases at J, with 15 bases between. The CDR3 contains 12 residues. This CDR3 reads CASSPSESKLHF. The CDR3 DNA reads as TGTGCCAGCAGCCCCTCGGAAAGTAAGCTCCACTTT. Using reference TRBV7-9 and TRBJ1-6 for the parts outside the CDR3, the full variable domain is DTGVSQNPRHKITKRGQNVTFRCDPISEHNRLYWYRQTLGQGPEFLTYFQNEAQLEKSRLLSDRFSAERPKGSFSTLEIQRTEQGDSAMYLCASSPSESKLHFGNGTRLTVT.

This chain connects TRBV5-1 to TRBJ1-4; TRBD1 matches at 7 bases. J was trimmed by 4 bases and V by 4 bases; bases with no gene match: 10. Looked up from germline, CDR1 is SGHRS and CDR2 is YFSETQ. The CDR3 runs 16 residues. The DNA of the CDR3 is TGCGCCAGCAGCCGCGGCCCGACAGGGAATAATGAAAAACTGTTTTTT. This codes for CASSRGPTGNNEKLFF.

The chain combines TRBV5-1 with TRBJ1-1; no reliable D call. V was trimmed by 0 bases and J by 2 bases, leaving 8 bases between them. In germline, CDR1 is SGHRS, CDR2 YFSETQ. There are 14 residues in the CDR3. The CDR3 DNA sequence: TGCGCCAGCAGCTTGGTCGGGCGAAACACTGAAGCTTTCTTT. Amino acid sequence: CASSLVGRNTEAFF.

The gene calls are TRBV21-1 and TRBJ1-5. TRBV21-1 is given as a pseudogene. There are 16 residues in the CDR3. The chain's CDR3 is CASSKNTPGRSQPQHF. CDR3 DNA: TGTGCCAGCAGCAAGAATACTCCAGGGAGAAGTCAGCCCCAGCATTTT.

The V call is TRBV12-2, the J call TRBJ1-5; the table's D call TRBD1 went unverified against the DNA. TRBV12-2 is annotated as a pseudogene. CDR3 length: 16 residues. In DNA, the CDR3 is TGTGCAAGTCGCGTCCGGACAGCTCAGAGCAATCAGCCCCAGCATTTT. Translation: CASRVRTAQSNQPQHF.

The chain has TRBV7-9 and TRBJ1-1; D gene uncertain. V lost 1 base and J lost 1, with 7 bases in between. Germline CDR1 SEHNR, CDR2 FQNEAQ (reference sequence). The CDR3 contains 14 residues. The chain's CDR3 is CASSLGVSNTEAFF. The CDR3 nucleotides read TGTGCCAGCAGCTTAGGGGTTTCGAACACTGAAGCTTTCTTT.

The gene calls are TRBV2 and TRBJ1-5; no firm D call. V was trimmed by 5 bases and J by 0 bases, leaving 8 bases between them. Germline values: CDR1 SNHLY, CDR2 FYNNEI. CDR3 length: 14 residues. CDR3: CASSKQTSNQPQHF. Here the CDR3 DNA reads TGTGCCAGCAGTAAACAGACTAGCAATCAGCCCCAGCATTTT.

This clone showed up just once. This chain joins TRBV29-1 and TRBJ2-1; TRBD2 matches at 10 bases. This CDR3 contains 15 residues. Germline loops: CDR1 SQVTM, CDR2 ANQGSEA. J lost 1 base, V lost 4 bases, and 4 bases had no gene match. For the CDR3, the DNA is TGCAGCGTTGCCGGGACTAGCGTTTCCTACAATGAGCAGTTCTTC. Translating gives CSVAGTSVSYNEQFF.

V usage is TRBV6-5 and J usage is TRBJ2-1; D possibly matches TRBD1 or TRBD2 (5 bases each). Germline values: CDR1 MNHEY, CDR2 SVGAGI. This CDR3 spans 15 amino acids. V was trimmed by 9 bases and J by 10 bases, leaving 25 bases between them. The CDR3 loop is CASHHPGLPLGEQFF. The CDR3 coding sequence is TGTGCCAGTCATCATCCGGGGCTACCCCTCGGGGAGCAGTTCTTC.

This clone was seen a single time. V usage is TRBV13 and J usage is TRBJ1-1, with a weak D call TRBD1 (5 bases). This CDR3 has 18 amino acids. V was pared by 2 bases and J by 3 bases, with 22 bases between. CDR1 and CDR2 from the germline V gene are PRHDT and FYEKMQ (reference sequence). The DNA of the CDR3 is TGTGCCAGCAGCTTATTAACGGGGGTGGGGCGCGGGGACACTGAAGCTTTCTTT. This sequence encodes CASSLLTGVGRGDTEAFF.

This rearrangement joins TRBV10-3 to TRBJ2-7; D is undetermined. Trimming removed 2 bases from V and 5 bases from J, with 7 bases in between. Germline CDR1 reads ENHRY; CDR2 reads SYGVKD. The CDR3 is made up of 12 amino acids. CDR3 loop: CAISEHVNEQYF. The CDR3 nucleotides read TGTGCCATCAGTGAGCATGTTAACGAGCAGTACTTC.

The chain carries TRBV3-1 (or the pseudogene TRBV3-2) and TRBJ1-1, with a weak D call TRBD1 (5 bases). The CDR3 has 14 amino acids. The V gene's germline CDR1 is LGHDT and CDR2 YNNKEL (reference sequence). V was shortened by 0 bases and J by 8 bases, with 13 bases between the two germline ends. CDR3 coding DNA: TGTGCCAGCAGCCAAGATAAAGTGGCAGGGGAAGCTTTCTTT. It specifies CASSQDKVAGEAFF.

V usage is TRBV5-1 and J usage is TRBJ2-5; possible D gene TRBD1, 5 bases. Trimming shortened V by 3 bases and J by 4 bases, and 19 bases separated the two germline ends. The germline V gene encodes CDR1 SGHRS and CDR2 YFSETQ. The CDR3 is 16 amino acids. Here the CDR3 DNA reads TGCGCCAGCAGCTCGTTGGGGTCAGGAAGGGGAGAGACCCAGTACTTC. Its translation is CASSSLGSGRGETQYF. The variable domain in full, completed from reference TRBV5-1 and TRBJ2-5, reads KAGVTQTPRYLIKTRGQQVTLSCSPISGHRSVSWYQQTPGQGLQFLFEYFSETQRNKGNFPGRFSGRQFSNSRSEMNVSTLELGDSALYLCASSSLGSGRGETQYFGPGTRLLVL.

V is TRBV24-1 and J is TRBJ2-3; 8 nucleotides agree with TRBD1. The trim removed 3 bases at V and 1 base at J, leaving 2 bases unmatched. Per germline, CDR1 KGHDR and CDR2 SFDVKD. The CDR3 sequence is 15 residues long. The CDR3 region is CATSDPGQGTDTQYF. The CDR3 nucleotides read TGTGCCACCAGTGATCCGGGACAGGGCACAGATACGCAGTATTTT.

This chain connects TRBV27 to TRBJ2-1, with TRBD1 identical over 11 bases. Per the germline V gene, CDR1 is MNHEY and CDR2 is SMNVEV (reference sequence). The length of the CDR3 is 16 residues. V was clipped by 6 bases and J by 3 bases; unmatched bases: 7. CDR3 region: CASRPSGTGGYNEQFF. In DNA form, the CDR3 reads TGTGCCAGCAGACCCTCCGGGACAGGGGGCTACAATGAGCAGTTCTTC.

The chain employs TRBV2 and TRBJ1-2; no clear D gene. Germline CDR1 and CDR2: SNHLY and FYNNEI. This CDR3 has 12 residues. V lost 4 bases, J lost 4 bases, and 7 bases lay in between. The CDR3 protein is CASSAAGYGYTF. In DNA, the CDR3 is TGTGCCAGCAGTGCGGCGGGCTATGGCTACACCTTC. Based on the CDR3 plus reference TRBV2 and TRBJ1-2, the full variable domain is EPEVTQTPSHQVTQMGQEVILRCVPISNHLYFYWYRQILGQKVEFLVSFYNNEISEKSEIFDDQFSVERPDGSNFTLKIRSTKLEDSAMYFCASSAAGYGYTFGSGTRLTVV.

This chain links TRBV19 with TRBJ1-4; TRBD1 might be the D (6 bases). The V and J ends lost 5 bases and 2 bases respectively, with 15 bases between them. There are 16 residues in the CDR3. Germline-derived CDR1 and CDR2 are LNHDA and SQIVND (reference sequence). CDR3 sequence (DNA): TGTGCCAGTAGTCCGGTACAGGGTCGGACTAATGAAAAACTGTTTTTT. This codes for CASSPVQGRTNEKLFF.

This clone showed up just once. V usage is TRBV7-9 and J usage is TRBJ1-5, with D unresolved. CDR1 SEHNR and CDR2 FQNEAQ come from the germline V gene (reference sequence). The CDR3 has 16 amino acids. Trimming pared 5 bases from V and 3 bases from J, leaving 17 bases between. The CDR3 here is CASSPQGGPNNQPQHF. The CDR3 DNA is TGTGCCAGCAGCCCCCAAGGCGGGCCGAACAATCAGCCCCAGCATTTT.

The chain has TRBV5-1 and TRBJ2-1; D perhaps matches TRBD2 (6 bases). The CDR3 spans 14 residues. V lost 0 bases and J 4 bases, leaving 8 bases between the germline ends. CDR1 is SGHRS and CDR2 is YFSETQ in the germline V gene. The CDR3 protein is CASSLGLEYNEQFF. The CDR3, as DNA: TGCGCCAGCAGCTTGGGACTAGAGTACAATGAGCAGTTCTTC.

The chain recombines TRBV20-1 with TRBJ2-1; no firm D call. Germline-derived CDR1 and CDR2 are DFQATT and SNEGSKA (reference sequence). The CDR3 runs to 11 residues. V was pared by 5 bases and J by 5 bases, with 7 bases between. The CDR3 reads CSARSDNEQFF. The CDR3 DNA reads TGCAGTGCTCGTTCTGACAATGAGCAGTTCTTC.

V gene TRBV7-3 combines with J gene TRBJ1-2; D might be TRBD1 (6 bases). V was clipped by 5 bases and J by 8 bases, with 30 bases between them. Germline CDR1 SGHTA, CDR2 FQGTGA. This CDR3 is built from 18 residues. The CDR3, as DNA: TGTGCCAGCAGCCCCCAATCCCCTCGGACAGTAAGTTCCTCCGGCTACACCTTC. Its translation is CASSPQSPRTVSSSGYTF.

J is TRBJ2-3 and V is TRBV20-1; TRBD2 matches 7 bases. Unmatched junction bases numbered 3, after V lost 3 bases and J lost 3 bases. This CDR3 is 13 amino acids long. CDR1 and CDR2 from the germline V gene are DFQATT and SNEGSKA (reference sequence). CDR3 nucleotides: TGCAGTGCTAGTCTAGCGGTAACAGATACGCAGTATTTT. Protein sequence: CSASLAVTDTQYF.

This clone was recorded at least ten times. The V call is TRBV2, the J call TRBJ1-5, with D maybe TRBD1 (5 bases). V lost 2 bases and J lost 2, with 13 bases in between. The germline V gene encodes CDR1 SNHLY and CDR2 FYNNEI. The length of the CDR3 is 16 residues. CDR3: CASSERWGGGNQPQHF. Here the CDR3 DNA reads TGTGCCAGCAGTGAAAGATGGGGAGGGGGCAATCAGCCCCAGCATTTT.

The J gene is TRBJ1-2, the V gene TRBV5-1; 10 bases agree with TRBD1. The CDR3 has 15 amino acids. With 0 bases clipped from V and 7 bases from J, the junction kept 6 bases outside the gene matches. Germline CDR1 is SGHRS and CDR2 is YFSETQ. CDR3 nucleotide sequence: TGCGCCAGCAGCTTGGCCGAGGGACAGGGGTTTGGCTACACCTTC. It encodes CASSLAEGQGFGYTF.

The chain joins TRBV5-5 to TRBJ2-5, with D unresolved. With 3 bases removed from V and 1 base from J, the gap between germline ends came to 16 bases. This CDR3 is 16 amino acids long. Germline V gene sequence: CDR1 SGHKS, CDR2 YYEKEE (reference sequence). In nucleotides, the CDR3 is TGTGCCAGCAGCTCCATCCCCGGCAGGCGCCAAGAGACCCAGTACTTC. It encodes CASSSIPGRRQETQYF.